Listed here is a single TCR beta chain. The target of this receptor is not known. No base quality information exists; no much larger clone differs at one position. The sample comes from a study of CD8 T cells in Susac syndrome (dated by TCRdb to between 2018 and 2020). In the study overall: The study used repertoire sequencing to test whether antigen drove CD8+ T cell activation and differentiation in Susac syndrome. Clonality of the CD8+ T cell repertoire was compared between more than 9 healthy donors, approximately 14 Susac syndrome patients and roughly 16 multiple sclerosis patients.

Points the paper makes about the study in general: The number of individuals in the TCR sequencing and HLA analysis was recognized as being relatively small.

Peripheral blood CD8+ and CD4+ T cells from healthy donors, Susac syndrome patients and multiple sclerosis patients were profiled using high-throughput TCR beta sequencing. The multiple sclerosis controls were treatment-naive patients whose relapsing-remitting disease, either stable or active, fulfilled the revised McDonald criteria. Bulk CD8+ and CD4+ T cells were purified magnetically by negative isolation, whereas CD8+ TEMRA cells were enriched by FACS. Blood was drawn into EDTA tubes, processed within 24 hours, and PBMCs were isolated by density gradient centrifugation. PBMCs intended for TCR sequencing were cryopreserved in liquid nitrogen and thawed later in a water bath at 37 degrees C. Purity of sorted or isolated CD4+, CD8+ and CD8+ TEMRA cells was at least 90%. RNA was extracted with the RNeasy kit and roughly 0.45 to 1 ug was reverse transcribed using random hexamers. The immunoSEQ multiplex PCR assay, which covers 54 Vbeta and 13 Jbeta segments, was used to amplify TCR beta CDR3 regions. To correct PCR amplification bias, a synthetic template baseline was used for both primer optimization and computational correction. Under the source paper's analysis protocol: Reads were assigned to V, D and J genes according to IMGT and analyzed in immunoSEQ Analyzer, with only productive sequences retained. Clonality was calculated as one minus the Shannon entropy normalized by log2 of the number of productive unique sequences. For each patient and control, public and private clones were evaluated among the 100 most prevalent clones. Clones were defined as Susac-specific when absent from the healthy and MS cohorts, from fewer than 1,200 published viral clones and from other ImmuneACCESS disease sequences. TCRdb reworked the public reads: Q25 trimming with fastp, MiXCR clone assembly, productive beta chains retained. A single entry per CDR3 protein holds the most common genes and DNA from its merged rows. It is TCRdb's table, rather than the study itself, that gives the V and J calls and clone size. The sample records about 150,000 distinct CDR3 sequences, around 96% of which are singletons. The ten largest clones capture roughly 0.2% of the sample.

The CDR3 runs 14 amino acids, cysteine and phenylalanine included. Left in the record is the CDR3 DNA by itself, 42 bases read in frame from the first base. CDR1 and CDR2 were assigned from the germline V gene as SQVTM and ANQGSEA. V has 0 bases trimmed and J has 4 bases trimmed; junction bases matching no gene number 4. The chain couples TRBV29-1 to TRBJ2-7; 9 central nucleotides agree with TRBD1. Specimen: CD8+ T cells from PBMCs. The sequence was collected from a human donor with multiple sclerosis. Here the CDR3 is given as CSVEDVDRGYEQYF. The DNA sequence reads TGCAGCGTTGAAGATGTGGACAGGGGATACGAGCAGTACTTC.